This entry lists 7 T cell receptor beta chains sequenced from one sample in a study of blood T cell repertoires in COVID-19. Repertoires were generated with immunoSEQ multiplex PCR, while TCRdb's copy carries only in-frame clones and drops some. This repertoire shows roughly 220,000 clones, about nine tenths found once; its top ten account for about 2%. Sequencing input: peripheral blood. These receptors all stem from a man younger than 45 who had recovered from COVID-19.

V is TRBV4-1 and J is TRBJ1-1; maybe TRBD1 (6 bases). CDR1 and CDR2 (germline): MGHRA, YSYEKL. There are 16 residues in the CDR3. V was shortened by 1 base and J by 4 bases, with 16 bases between the two germline ends. The CDR3 loop reads CASSQGVGYRVTEAFF. The CDR3 DNA sequence: TGCGCCAGCAGCCAAGGGGTCGGCTACAGGGTCACTGAAGCTTTCTTT.

Worth noting for this clone: One end of the junction fails to match germline, which may point to a read error. The J gene is TRBJ1-2, the V gene TRBV9, with no clear D. The CDR3 runs 11 residues. CDR1 SGDLS and CDR2 YYNGEE come from the germline V gene. CDR3 sequence: CASSVGGRATF. The CDR3 region has the DNA TGTGCCAGCAGCGTCGGAGGTCGGGCAACTTTC.

The V call is TRBV18, the J call TRBJ2-7; D is possibly TRBD1 (5 bases). V was clipped by 3 bases and J by 6 bases, with 18 bases between them. The CDR3 consists of 15 residues. Germline CDR1 and CDR2: KGHSH and LQKENI. Written as DNA, the CDR3 is TGTGCCAGCTCACCCGACAGCCCGCCAACGGCCGAGCAGTACTTC. Its translation: CASSPDSPPTAEQYF.

The V call is TRBV7-2, the J call TRBJ2-7; the match to TRBD2 covers 9 bases. The V gene end was trimmed by 3 bases and the J gene end by 0 bases; junction bases not matched to a gene: 0. Germline V gives CDR1 SGHTA, CDR2 FQGNSA. This CDR3 is built from 14 residues. CDR3 nucleotides: TGTGCCAGCAGCTTTAGCGGGGGCTCCTACGAGCAGTACTTC. This encodes CASSFSGGSYEQYF. The variable domain in full, with the rest retrieved from reference TRBV7-2 and TRBJ2-7, is GAGVSQSPSNKVTEKGKDVELRCDPISGHTALYWYRQSLGQGLEFLIYFQGNSAPDKSGLPSDRFSAERTGGSVSTLTIQRTQQEDSAVYLCASSFSGGSYEQYFGPGTRLTVT.

The rearrangement links TRBV10-3 to TRBJ2-7; weak D call: TRBD1 (6 bases). Germline lookup yields CDR1 ENHRY and CDR2 SYGVKD. CDR3 length equals 14 residues. With 0 bases removed from V and 4 bases from J, the gap between germline ends came to 10 bases. The CDR3 protein is CAISESRQAYEQYF. The CDR3 nucleotides read TGTGCCATCAGTGAGTCGCGACAGGCGTACGAGCAGTACTTC.

V usage is TRBV6-4 and J usage is TRBJ2-7; TRBD1 agrees at 8 bases. CDR1 and CDR2 (germline): MRHNA, SNTAGT. This CDR3 is 13 amino acids long. V dropped 3 bases and J dropped 3; count of bases not matched to a gene: 1. The CDR3 protein is CASSEDRVYEQYF. In DNA, the CDR3 is TGTGCCAGCAGTGAGGACAGGGTCTACGAGCAGTACTTC.

The chain carries TRBV19 and TRBJ2-7, with TRBD2 as a possible D gene (5 bases). The V end was cut by 1 base, the J end by 0 bases, with 7 bases between. Germline lookup yields CDR1 LNHDA and CDR2 SQIVND (reference sequence). The CDR3 is made up of 14 amino acids. CDR3 in DNA: TGTGCCAGTAGTATAGGAGCGGCCTCCTACGAGCAGTACTTC. Translating gives CASSIGAASYEQYF.